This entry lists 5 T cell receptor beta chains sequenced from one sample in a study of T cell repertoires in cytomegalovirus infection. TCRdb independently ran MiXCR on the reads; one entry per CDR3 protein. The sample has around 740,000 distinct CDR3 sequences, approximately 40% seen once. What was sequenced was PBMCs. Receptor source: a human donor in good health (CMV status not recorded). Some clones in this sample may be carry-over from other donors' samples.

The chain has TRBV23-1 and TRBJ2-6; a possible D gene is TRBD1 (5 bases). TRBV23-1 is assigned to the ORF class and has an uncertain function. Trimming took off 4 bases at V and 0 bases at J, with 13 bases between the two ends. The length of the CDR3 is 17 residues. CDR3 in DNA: TGCGCCAGCAGTCGGGCCAGGGAAAGCTCTGGGGCCAACGTCCTGACTTTC. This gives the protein CASSRARESSGANVLTF.

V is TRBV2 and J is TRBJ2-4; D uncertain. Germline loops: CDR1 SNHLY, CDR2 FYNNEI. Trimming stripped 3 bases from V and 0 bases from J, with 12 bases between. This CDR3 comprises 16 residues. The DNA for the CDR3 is TGTGCCAGCAGTGATTCAGGTCTCATAGCCAAAAACATTCAGTACTTC. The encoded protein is CASSDSGLIAKNIQYF.

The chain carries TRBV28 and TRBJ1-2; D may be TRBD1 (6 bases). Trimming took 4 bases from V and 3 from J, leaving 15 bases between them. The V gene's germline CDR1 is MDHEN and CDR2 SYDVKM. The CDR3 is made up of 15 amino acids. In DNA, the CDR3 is TGTGCCAGCAGTTCCCCGGGGGCAGGATACTATGGCTACACCTTC. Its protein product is CASSSPGAGYYGYTF.

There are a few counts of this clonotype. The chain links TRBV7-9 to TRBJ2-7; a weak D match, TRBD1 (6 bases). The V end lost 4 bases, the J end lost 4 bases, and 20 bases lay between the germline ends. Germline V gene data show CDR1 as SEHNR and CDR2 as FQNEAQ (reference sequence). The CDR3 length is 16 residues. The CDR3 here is CASSSPDDNRVYEQYF. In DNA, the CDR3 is TGTGCCAGCAGCTCCCCAGACGATAACAGGGTATACGAGCAGTACTTC.

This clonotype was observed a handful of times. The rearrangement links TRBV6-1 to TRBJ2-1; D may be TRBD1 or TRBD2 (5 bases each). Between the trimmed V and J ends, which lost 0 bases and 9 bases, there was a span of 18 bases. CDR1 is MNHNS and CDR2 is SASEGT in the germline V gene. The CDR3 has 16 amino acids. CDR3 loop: CASSEAAGLARAEQFF. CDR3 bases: TGTGCCAGCAGTGAAGCTGCAGGGCTAGCCCGCGCTGAGCAGTTCTTC.